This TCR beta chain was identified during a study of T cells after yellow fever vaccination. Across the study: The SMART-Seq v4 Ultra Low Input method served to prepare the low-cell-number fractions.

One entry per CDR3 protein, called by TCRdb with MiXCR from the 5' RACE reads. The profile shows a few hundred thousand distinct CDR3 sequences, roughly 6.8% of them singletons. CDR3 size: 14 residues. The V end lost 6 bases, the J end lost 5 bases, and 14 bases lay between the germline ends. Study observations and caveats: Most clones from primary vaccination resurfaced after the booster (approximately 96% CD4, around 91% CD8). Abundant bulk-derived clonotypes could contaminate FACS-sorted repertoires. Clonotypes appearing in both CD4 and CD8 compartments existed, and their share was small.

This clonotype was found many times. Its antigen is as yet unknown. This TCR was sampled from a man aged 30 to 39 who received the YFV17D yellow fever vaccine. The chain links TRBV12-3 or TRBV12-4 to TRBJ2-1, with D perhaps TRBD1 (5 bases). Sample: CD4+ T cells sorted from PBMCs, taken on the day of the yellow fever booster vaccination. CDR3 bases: TGTGCCAGCAGCCAACAGACAGTAAACAATGAGCAGTTCTTC. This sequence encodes CASSQQTVNNEQFF.